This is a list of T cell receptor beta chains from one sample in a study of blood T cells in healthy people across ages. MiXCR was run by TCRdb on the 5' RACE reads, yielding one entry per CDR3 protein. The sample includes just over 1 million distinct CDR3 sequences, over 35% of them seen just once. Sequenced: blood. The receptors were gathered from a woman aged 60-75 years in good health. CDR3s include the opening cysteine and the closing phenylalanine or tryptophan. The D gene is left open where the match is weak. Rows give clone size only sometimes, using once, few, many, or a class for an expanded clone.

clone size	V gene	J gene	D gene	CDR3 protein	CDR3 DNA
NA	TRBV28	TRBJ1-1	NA	CASSLYNGGGNTEAFF	TGTGCCAGCAGTTTATATAACGGTGGGGGGAACACTGAAGCTTTCTTT
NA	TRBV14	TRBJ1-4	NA	CASSHVSEKLFF	TGTGCCAGCAGCCATGTATCGGAAAAACTGTTTTTT
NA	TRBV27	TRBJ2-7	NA	CASSLRAWAAAYEQYF	TGTGCCAGCAGTTTACGAGCGTGGGCAGCCGCCTACGAGCAGTACTTC
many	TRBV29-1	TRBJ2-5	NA	CSVPQEPQETQYF	TGCAGCGTGCCACAGGAGCCACAAGAGACCCAGTACTTC
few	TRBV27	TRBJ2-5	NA	CASSWPQETQYF	TGTGCCAGCAGTTGGCCCCAAGAGACCCAGTACTTC
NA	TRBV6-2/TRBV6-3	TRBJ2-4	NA	CASKTRGENIQYF	TGTGCCAGCAAAACTAGGGGCGAAAACATTCAGTACTTC
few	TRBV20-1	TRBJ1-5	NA	CSARDWGAGQPQHF	TGCAGTGCTAGAGATTGGGGGGCAGGTCAGCCCCAGCATTTT
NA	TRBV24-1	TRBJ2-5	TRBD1	CATIHRDSLREGQYF	TGTGCCACCATTCACCGGGACAGCCTACGTGAGGGCCAGTACTTC
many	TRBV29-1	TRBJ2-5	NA	CSVRGWGQETQYF	TGCAGCGTCAGGGGATGGGGGCAGGAGACCCAGTACTTC
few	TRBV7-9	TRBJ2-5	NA	CASSPRERRETQYF	TGTGCCAGCAGCCCTCGCGAGCGGAGAGAGACCCAGTACTTC
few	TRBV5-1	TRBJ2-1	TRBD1	CASSPKTGVGEQFF	TGCGCCAGCAGCCCAAAAACAGGGGTTGGTGAGCAGTTCTTC